Listed here is a single T cell receptor beta chain. What it binds is not known. These data are taken from a study of shared clonotypes between healthy human individuals. V lost 3 bases and J 6 bases, leaving 16 bases between the germline ends. The CDR3 has 14 amino acids. Germline CDR1 reads SGHDT; CDR2 reads YYEEEE. Study conclusions and caveats: Sample collection involved blood only; tissue repertoires are likely different.

Sequencing used immunoSEQ multiplex PCR; TCRdb keeps in-frame clones, though not all of them. The sample contains some 120,000 clones, around 68% of which appear only once. The sequence was collected from a woman in her 30s in good health. Specimen: memory CD8+ T cells sorted from blood. Subset denoted: CD45RO+ cells pooled with CCR7-negative TemRA cells. The V call is TRBV5-6, the J call TRBJ2-7, with D possibly matching TRBD1 (5 bases). This chain's CDR3 is CASSYSAGFGEQYF. Written as DNA, the CDR3 is TGTGCCAGCAGCTATAGTGCAGGGTTCGGCGAGCAGTACTTC.